A single sample gave rise to the 4 T cell receptor beta chains below, sequenced in a study of CD8+ T cells in alopecia areata (dated by TCRdb to the late 2010s). The sample's time point label, decoded: 20 to 30 weeks on oral tofacitinib. The treatment or condition tag for this specimen amounts to: oral pan-JAK inhibitor, 5-10 mg twice daily. The method was the immunoSEQ multiplex PCR assay. For TCR sequencing, RNA was extracted from every sample and reverse transcribed into cDNA to serve as template. This immuneACCESS table, as held by TCRdb, lists in-frame sequences with V and J called but not all clones. Of the missing ones, under half trace to an unresolved V gene in checked studies; the others have no known cause. The sample contains more than 90,000 clones, approximately 54% of them found a single time. 10% to 15% of the sample is held by the ten biggest clonotypes. The input for sequencing was CD8+ T cells sorted from blood, taken at week 24, from a patient treated with tofacitinib. The source is a human donor with alopecia areata.

The J gene is TRBJ1-3, the V gene TRBV5-1; D gene unclear. The V gene's germline CDR1 is SGHRS and CDR2 YFSETQ. The CDR3 is 15 amino acids. Trimming shortened V by 4 bases and J by 4 bases, and 15 bases separated the two germline ends. The CDR3 is CASSHSSPAGNTIYF. DNA of the CDR3: TGCGCCAGCAGCCACTCCTCGCCCGCGGGAAACACCATATATTTT.

The chain couples TRBV9 to TRBJ2-7; D perhaps matches TRBD1 (6 bases). In germline, CDR1 is SGDLS, CDR2 YYNGEE. This CDR3 is 13 amino acids long. V was clipped by 3 bases and J by 5 bases, with 12 bases between them. The CDR3 protein is CASSASSGDEQYF. Written as DNA, the CDR3 is TGTGCCAGCAGCGCCAGCTCAGGGGACGAGCAGTACTTC.

This clone appeared a few times. This chain connects TRBV6-1 to TRBJ2-7, with 9 bases that match TRBD1. Germline CDR1 reads MNHNS; CDR2 reads SASEGT. This CDR3 is built from 15 residues. V gave up 3 bases and J gave up 9 bases; unmatched junction bases: 12. Here the CDR3 reads CASSDLDRGLLGQYF. The CDR3 DNA is TGTGCCAGCAGTGATCTGGACAGGGGTCTGCTCGGGCAGTACTTC.

This clone was detected a few times. The chain links TRBV27 to TRBJ2-5; weak D call: TRBD2 (7 bases). The CDR3 is made up of 12 amino acids. Trimming removed 3 bases from V and 7 bases from J, with 9 bases in between. Per germline, CDR1 MNHEY and CDR2 SMNVEV (reference sequence). The CDR3 spells CASSLGGATQYF. DNA for the CDR3: TGTGCCAGCAGTTTGGGGGGGGCGACCCAGTACTTC.